Listed here are 3 T cell receptor beta chains from one sample, sequenced in a study of blood T cell repertoires in COVID-19. TCRdb keeps only in-frame clones here, not all; method: immunoSEQ multiplex PCR. The sample shows some 150,000 clones, around 80% of them seen only once. The sample comprised peripheral blood. The receptors derive from an elderly woman in a cohort sampled during active or convalescent COVID-19.

This clone appeared a single time. The chain recombines TRBV7-9 with TRBJ1-2, with 8 bases matching TRBD1. Germline-derived CDR1 and CDR2 are SEHNR and FQNEAQ (reference sequence). V shed 2 bases and J 2 bases; nucleotides not matched to a gene: 10. CDR3 length equals 17 residues. The CDR3 coding sequence is TGTGCCAGCAGCTTAATCCCTAACAGGGGGGGAAACTATGGCTACACCTTC. This translates into CASSLIPNRGGNYGYTF.

The chain links TRBV5-6 to TRBJ1-6; D is unclear. Trimming pared 4 bases from V and 0 bases from J, leaving 5 bases between. The CDR3 has 14 residues. Germline loops: CDR1 SGHDT, CDR2 YYEEEE. The CDR3 DNA reads as TGTGCCAGCAGCCGCGGCTCCTATAATTCACCCCTCCACTTT. Protein product: CASSRGSYNSPLHF.

This clone was counted between two and nine times. The chain recombines TRBV19 with TRBJ1-2; D ambiguous. V lost 3 bases, J lost 8 bases, and 16 bases lay in between. CDR3 length equals 14 residues. Germline V lookup: CDR1 LNHDA, CDR2 SQIVND (reference sequence). The CDR3 loop reads CASSMEAAYAGYTF. The CDR3 bases are TGTGCCAGTAGTATGGAGGCAGCCTATGCGGGCTACACCTTC.